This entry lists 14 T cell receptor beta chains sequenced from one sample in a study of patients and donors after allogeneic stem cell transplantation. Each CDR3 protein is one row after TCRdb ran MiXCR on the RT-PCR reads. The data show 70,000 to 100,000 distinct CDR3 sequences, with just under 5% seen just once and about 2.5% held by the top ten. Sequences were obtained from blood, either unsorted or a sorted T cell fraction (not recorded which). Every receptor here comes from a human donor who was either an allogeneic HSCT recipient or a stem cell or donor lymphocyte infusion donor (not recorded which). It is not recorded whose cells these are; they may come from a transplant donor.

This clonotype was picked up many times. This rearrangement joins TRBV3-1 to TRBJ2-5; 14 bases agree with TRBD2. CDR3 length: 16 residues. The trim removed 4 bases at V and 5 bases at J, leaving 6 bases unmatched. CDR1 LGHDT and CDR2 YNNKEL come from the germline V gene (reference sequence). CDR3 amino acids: CASSRGTSGRSETQYF. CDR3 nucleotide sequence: TGTGCCAGCAGCCGAGGGACTAGCGGGAGAAGTGAGACCCAGTACTTC.

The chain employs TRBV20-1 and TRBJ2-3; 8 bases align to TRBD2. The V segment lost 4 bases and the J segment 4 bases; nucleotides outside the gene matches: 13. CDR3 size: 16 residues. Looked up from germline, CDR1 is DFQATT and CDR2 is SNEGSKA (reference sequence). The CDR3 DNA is TGCAGTGCTAAAGGGGTTTCGGCTAGCGGGTCAGATACGCAGTATTTT. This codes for CSAKGVSASGSDTQYF.

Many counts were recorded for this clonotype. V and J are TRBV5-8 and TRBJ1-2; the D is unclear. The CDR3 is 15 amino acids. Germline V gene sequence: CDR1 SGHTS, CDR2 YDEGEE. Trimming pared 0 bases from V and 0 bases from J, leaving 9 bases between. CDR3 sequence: CASSLVDLPNYGYTF. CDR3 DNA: TGTGCCAGCAGCTTGGTGGACCTCCCTAACTATGGCTACACCTTC. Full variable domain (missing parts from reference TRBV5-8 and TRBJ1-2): EAGVTQSPTHLIKTRGQQATLRCSPISGHTSVYWYQQALGLGLQFLLWYDEGEERNRGNFPPRFSGRQFPNYSSELNVNALELEDSALYLCASSLVDLPNYGYTFGSGTRLTVV.

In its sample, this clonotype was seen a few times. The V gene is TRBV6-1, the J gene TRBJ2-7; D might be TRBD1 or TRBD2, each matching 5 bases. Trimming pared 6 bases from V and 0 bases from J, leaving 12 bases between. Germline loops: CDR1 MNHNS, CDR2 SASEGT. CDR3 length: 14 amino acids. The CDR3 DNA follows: TGTGCCAGCAGGGGCCCGGGGCTCTCCTACGAGCAGTACTTC. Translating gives CASRGPGLSYEQYF.

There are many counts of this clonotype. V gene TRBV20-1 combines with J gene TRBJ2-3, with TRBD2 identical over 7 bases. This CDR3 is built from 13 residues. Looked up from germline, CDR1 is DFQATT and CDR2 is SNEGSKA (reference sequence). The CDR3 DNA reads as TGCAGGCTCGGGAGTTGGGAGGGAGATACGCAGTATTTT. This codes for CRLGSWEGDTQYF.

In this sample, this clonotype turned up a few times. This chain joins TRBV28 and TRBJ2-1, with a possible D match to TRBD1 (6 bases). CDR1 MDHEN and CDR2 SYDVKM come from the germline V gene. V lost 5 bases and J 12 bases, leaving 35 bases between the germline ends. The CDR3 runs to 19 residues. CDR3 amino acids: CASSRLGGWTMKEQKSQFF. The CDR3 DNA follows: TGTGCCAGCAGTCGACTTGGGGGCTGGACGATGAAGGAGCAAAAGTCGCAGTTCTTC. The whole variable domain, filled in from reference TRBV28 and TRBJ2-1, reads DVKVTQSSRYLVKRTGEKVFLECVQDMDHENMFWYRQDPGLGLRLIYFSYDVKMKEKGDIPEGYSVSREKKERFSLILESASTNQTSMYLCASSRLGGWTMKEQKSQFFGPGTRLTVL.

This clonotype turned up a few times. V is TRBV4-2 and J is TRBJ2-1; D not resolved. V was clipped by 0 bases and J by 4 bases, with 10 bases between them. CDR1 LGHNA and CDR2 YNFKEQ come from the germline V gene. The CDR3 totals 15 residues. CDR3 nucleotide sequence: TGTGCCAGCAGCCAAGAAGCCCCCGCGTACAATGAGCAGTTCTTC. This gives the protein CASSQEAPAYNEQFF.

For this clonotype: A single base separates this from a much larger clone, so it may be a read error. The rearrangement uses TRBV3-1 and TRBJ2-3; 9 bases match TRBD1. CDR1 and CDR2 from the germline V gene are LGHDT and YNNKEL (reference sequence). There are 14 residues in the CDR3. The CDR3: CASSDRGFSDTQNF. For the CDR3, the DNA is TGTGCCAGCAGCGACAGGGGGTTCTCAGATACGCAGAATTTT.

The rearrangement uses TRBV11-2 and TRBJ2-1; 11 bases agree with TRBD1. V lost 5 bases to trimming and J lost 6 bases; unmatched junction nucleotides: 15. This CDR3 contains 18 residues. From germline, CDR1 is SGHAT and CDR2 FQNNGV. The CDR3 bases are TGTGCCAGCAGCCCAAGGACAGGGGGCGCGAAGGAACCCAATGAGCAGTTCTTC. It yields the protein CASSPRTGGAKEPNEQFF.

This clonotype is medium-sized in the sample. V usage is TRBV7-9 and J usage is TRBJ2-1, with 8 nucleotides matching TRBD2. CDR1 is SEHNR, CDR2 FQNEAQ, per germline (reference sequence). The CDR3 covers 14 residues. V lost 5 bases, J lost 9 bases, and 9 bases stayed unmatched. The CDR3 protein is CASSTGTSQSEQFF. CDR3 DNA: TGTGCCAGCAGCACCGGGACTAGTCAGAGTGAGCAGTTCTTC.

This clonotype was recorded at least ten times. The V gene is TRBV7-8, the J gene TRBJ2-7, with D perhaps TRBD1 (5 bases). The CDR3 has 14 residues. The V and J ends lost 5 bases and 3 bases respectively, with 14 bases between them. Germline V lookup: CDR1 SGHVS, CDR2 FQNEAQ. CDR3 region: CASSPRQSNYEQYF. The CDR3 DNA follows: TGTGCCAGCAGCCCCCGACAGAGCAACTACGAGCAGTACTTC.

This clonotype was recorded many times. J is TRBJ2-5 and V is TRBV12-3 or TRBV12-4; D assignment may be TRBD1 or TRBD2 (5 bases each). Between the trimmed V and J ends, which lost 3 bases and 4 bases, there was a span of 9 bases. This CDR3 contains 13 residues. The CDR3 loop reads CASSFGGRETQYF. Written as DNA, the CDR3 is TGTGCCAGCAGTTTTGGGGGAAGAGAGACCCAGTACTTC.

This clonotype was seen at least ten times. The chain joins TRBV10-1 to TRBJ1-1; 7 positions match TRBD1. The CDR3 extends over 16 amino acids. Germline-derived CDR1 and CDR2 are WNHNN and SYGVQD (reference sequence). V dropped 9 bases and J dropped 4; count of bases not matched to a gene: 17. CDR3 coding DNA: TGCGCCAGGCTAGGGGGGCAGGGGGTCTGCGGCACTGAAGCTTTCTTT. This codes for CARLGGQGVCGTEAFF.

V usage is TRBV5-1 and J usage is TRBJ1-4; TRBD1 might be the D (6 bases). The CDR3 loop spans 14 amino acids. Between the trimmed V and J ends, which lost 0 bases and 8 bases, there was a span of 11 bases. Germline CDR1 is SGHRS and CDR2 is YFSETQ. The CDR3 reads CASSLEGGEEKLFF. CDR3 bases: TGCGCCAGCAGCTTGGAAGGGGGGGAAGAAAAACTGTTTTTT.